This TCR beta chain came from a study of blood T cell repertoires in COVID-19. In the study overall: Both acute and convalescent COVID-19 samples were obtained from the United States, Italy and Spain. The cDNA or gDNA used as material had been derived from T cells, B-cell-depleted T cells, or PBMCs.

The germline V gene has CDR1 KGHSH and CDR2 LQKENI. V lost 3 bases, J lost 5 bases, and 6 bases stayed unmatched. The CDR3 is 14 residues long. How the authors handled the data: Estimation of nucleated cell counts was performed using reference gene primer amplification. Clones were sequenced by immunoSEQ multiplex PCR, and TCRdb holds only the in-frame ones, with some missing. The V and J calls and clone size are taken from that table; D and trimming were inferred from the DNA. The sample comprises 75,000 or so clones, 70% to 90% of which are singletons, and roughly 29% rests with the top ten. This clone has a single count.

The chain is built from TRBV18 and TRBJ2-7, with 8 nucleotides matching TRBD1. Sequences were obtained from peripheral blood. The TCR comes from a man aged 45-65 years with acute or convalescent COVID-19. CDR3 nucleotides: TGTGCCAGCTCACCTGGGACAGGTAGCAACGAGCAGTACTTC. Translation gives CASSPGTGSNEQYF.